This T cell receptor beta chain was identified during a study of T cell responses to AZD1222 COVID-19 vaccine. Notes on the study in general: Baseline seropositivity occurred in only a handful of AZD1222 recipients. Sampling that yielded the repertoires occurred only after the peak T cell response.

Points on this clone: The antigen remains unidentified.

The ends lost 1 base at V and 5 bases at J; junction bases unmatched: 5. The germline V gene has CDR1 SGHRS and CDR2 YFSETQ. The CDR3 length is 14 residues. Only in-frame clones appear in the TCRdb table, and some are missing; sequencing was by immunoSEQ multiplex PCR. This sample yields 75,000 to 95,000 clones, of which nearly 90% are seen a single time; less than 3.5% belongs to the top ten. This sequence originates from an adult in good health. The specimen comprised peripheral blood, sampled on day 0 of MenACWY control vaccination. The rearrangement uses TRBV5-1 and TRBJ2-7; 8 bases match TRBD1. CDR3 DNA sequence: TGCGCCAGCAGCTTGCGGACAGGGAGCAACGAGCAGTACTTC. Translation: CASSLRTGSNEQYF.